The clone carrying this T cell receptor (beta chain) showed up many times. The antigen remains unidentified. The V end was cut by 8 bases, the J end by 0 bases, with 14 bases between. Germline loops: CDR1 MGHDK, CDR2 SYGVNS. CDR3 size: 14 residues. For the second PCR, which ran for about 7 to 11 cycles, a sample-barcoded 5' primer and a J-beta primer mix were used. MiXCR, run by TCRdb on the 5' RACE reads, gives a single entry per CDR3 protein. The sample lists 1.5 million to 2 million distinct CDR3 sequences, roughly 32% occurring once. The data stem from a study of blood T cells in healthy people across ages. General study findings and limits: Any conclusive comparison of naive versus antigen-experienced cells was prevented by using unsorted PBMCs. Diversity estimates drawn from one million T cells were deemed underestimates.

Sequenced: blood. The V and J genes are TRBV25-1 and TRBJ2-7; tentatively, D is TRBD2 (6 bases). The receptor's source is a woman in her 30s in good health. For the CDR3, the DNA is TGTGCCAGCTCCCCCGGGAGCCCCTCCTACGAGCAGTACTTC. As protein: CASSPGSPSYEQYF.